This TCR beta chain is drawn from a study of blood T cell repertoires in COVID-19. Assay used: immunoSEQ multiplex PCR; TCRdb lists only in-frame clones, some missing. The profile shows about 320,000 clones, roughly 85% of them singletons. The CDR3 consists of 17 residues. V was clipped by 4 bases and J by 0 bases; unmatched bases: 2. The germline V gene has CDR1 SEHNR and CDR2 FQNEAQ (reference sequence). This chain uses TRBV7-9 with TRBJ2-1; 14 bases line up with TRBD2. The receptor comes from a woman under 40 who had recovered from COVID-19. Sequenced sample: PBMCs or T cells enriched from blood (not recorded which). The CDR3 protein is CASSSGLAGGSYNEQFF. DNA of the CDR3: TGTGCCAGCAGCTCCGGACTAGCGGGGGGCTCCTACAATGAGCAGTTCTTC.